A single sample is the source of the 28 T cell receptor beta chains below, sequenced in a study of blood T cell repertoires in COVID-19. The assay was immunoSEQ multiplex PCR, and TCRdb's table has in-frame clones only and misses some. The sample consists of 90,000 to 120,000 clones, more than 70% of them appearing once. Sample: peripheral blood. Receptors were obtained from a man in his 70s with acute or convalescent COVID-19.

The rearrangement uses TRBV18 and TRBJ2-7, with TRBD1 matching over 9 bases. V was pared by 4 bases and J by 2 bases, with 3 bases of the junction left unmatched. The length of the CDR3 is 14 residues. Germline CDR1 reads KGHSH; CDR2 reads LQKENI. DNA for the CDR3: TGTGCCAGCTCACTCCGGGACAGGGCCTACGAGCAGTACTTC. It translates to CASSLRDRAYEQYF.

The CDR3 here is CASSALTGQGNQPQHF. The CDR3 coding sequence is TGTGCCAGTAGCGCCCTAACGGGACAGGGGAATCAGCCCCAGCATTTT. V usage is TRBV19 and J usage is TRBJ1-5; TRBD1 aligns across 10 bases. The V gene's germline CDR1 is LNHDA and CDR2 SQIVND (reference sequence). CDR3 size: 16 residues. After removal of 6 bases from V and 4 bases from J, the junction contained 9 bases not matched to a gene. The entire variable domain, with the rest obtained from reference TRBV19 and TRBJ1-5, is as follows: DGGITQSPKYLFRKEGQNVTLSCEQNLNHDAMYWYRQDPGQGLRLIYYSQIVNDFQKGDIAEGYSVSREKKESFPLTVTSAQKNPTAFYLCASSALTGQGNQPQHFGDGTRLSIL.

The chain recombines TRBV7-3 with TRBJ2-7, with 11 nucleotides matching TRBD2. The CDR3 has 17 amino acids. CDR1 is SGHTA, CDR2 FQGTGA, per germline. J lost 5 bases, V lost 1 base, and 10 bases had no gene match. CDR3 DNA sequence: TGTGCCAGCAGCTTAAGCTCGGGTAGCGGGGGGGCCGACGAGCAGTACTTC. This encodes CASSLSSGSGGADEQYF.

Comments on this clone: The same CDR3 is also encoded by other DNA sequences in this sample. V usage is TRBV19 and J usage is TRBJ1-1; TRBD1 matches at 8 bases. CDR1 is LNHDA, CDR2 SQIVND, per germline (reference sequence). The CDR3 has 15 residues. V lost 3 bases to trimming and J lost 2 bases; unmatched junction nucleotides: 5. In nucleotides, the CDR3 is TGTGCCAGTAGTATCCAGGGGGCTCAAAACACTGAAGCTTTCTTT. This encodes CASSIQGAQNTEAFF.

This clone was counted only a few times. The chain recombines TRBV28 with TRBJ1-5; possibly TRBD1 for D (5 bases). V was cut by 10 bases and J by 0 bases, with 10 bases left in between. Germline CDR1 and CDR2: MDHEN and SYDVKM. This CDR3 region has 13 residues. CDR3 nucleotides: TGTGCCATCGGGGGTTTTAGCAATCAGCCCCAGCATTTT. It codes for CAIGGFSNQPQHF.

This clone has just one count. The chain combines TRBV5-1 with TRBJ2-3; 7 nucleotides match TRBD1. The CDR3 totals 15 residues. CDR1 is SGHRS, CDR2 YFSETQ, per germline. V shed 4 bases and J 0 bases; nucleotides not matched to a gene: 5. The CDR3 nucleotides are TGCGCCAGCAGCGTGACAGGGCCTAGCACAGATACGCAGTATTTT. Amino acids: CASSVTGPSTDTQYF.

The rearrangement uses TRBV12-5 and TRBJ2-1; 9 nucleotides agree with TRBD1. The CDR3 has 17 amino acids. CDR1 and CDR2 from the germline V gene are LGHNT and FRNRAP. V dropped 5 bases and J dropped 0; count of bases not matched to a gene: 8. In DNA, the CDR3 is TGTGCTAGTGGTCCGGGGACAGGGAGTAGCTCCTACAATGAGCAGTTCTTC. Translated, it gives CASGPGTGSSSYNEQFF.

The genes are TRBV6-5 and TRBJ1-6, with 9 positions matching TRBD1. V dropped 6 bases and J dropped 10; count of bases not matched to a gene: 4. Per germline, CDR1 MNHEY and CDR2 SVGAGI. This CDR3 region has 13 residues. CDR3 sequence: CASRGTGWSPLHF. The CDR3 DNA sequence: TGTGCCAGCAGGGGGACAGGGTGGTCACCCCTCCACTTT.

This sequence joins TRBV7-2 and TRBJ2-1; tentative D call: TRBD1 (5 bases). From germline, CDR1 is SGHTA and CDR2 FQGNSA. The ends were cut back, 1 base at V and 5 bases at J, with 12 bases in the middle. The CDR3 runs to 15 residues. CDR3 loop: CASSLGGSSNNEQFF. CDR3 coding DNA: TGTGCCAGCAGCTTAGGGGGCTCCTCAAACAATGAGCAGTTCTTC.

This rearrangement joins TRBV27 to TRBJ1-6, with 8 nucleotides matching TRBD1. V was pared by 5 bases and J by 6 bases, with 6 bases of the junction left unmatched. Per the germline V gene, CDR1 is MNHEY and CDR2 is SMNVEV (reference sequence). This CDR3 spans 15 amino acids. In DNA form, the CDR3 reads TGTGCCAGCAGTCCACGACAGGGGAGTAATTCACCCCTCCACTTT. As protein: CASSPRQGSNSPLHF.

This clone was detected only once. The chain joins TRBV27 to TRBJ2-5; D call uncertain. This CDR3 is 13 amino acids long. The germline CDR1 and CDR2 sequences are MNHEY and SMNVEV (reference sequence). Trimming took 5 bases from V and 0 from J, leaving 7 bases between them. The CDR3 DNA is TGTGCCAGCAGTCCCGTCTACCAAGAGACCCAGTACTTC. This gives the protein CASSPVYQETQYF.

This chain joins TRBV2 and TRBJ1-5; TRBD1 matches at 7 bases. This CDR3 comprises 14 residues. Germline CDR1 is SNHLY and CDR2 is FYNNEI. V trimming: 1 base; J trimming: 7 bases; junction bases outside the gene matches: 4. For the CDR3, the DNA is TGTGCCAGCAGTGAAGGACAGGGCTGGCAGCCCCAGCATTTT. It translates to CASSEGQGWQPQHF. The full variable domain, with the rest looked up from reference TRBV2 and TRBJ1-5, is EPEVTQTPSHQVTQMGQEVILRCVPISNHLYFYWYRQILGQKVEFLVSFYNNEISEKSEIFDDQFSVERPDGSNFTLKIRSTKLEDSAMYFCASSEGQGWQPQHFGDGTRLSIL.

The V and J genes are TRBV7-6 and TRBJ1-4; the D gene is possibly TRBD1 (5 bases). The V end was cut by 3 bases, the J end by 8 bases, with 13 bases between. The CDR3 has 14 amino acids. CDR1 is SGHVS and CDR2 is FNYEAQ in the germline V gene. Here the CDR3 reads CASSLGQGGEKLFF. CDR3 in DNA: TGTGCCAGCAGCTTGGGCCAGGGTGGCGAAAAACTGTTTTTT.

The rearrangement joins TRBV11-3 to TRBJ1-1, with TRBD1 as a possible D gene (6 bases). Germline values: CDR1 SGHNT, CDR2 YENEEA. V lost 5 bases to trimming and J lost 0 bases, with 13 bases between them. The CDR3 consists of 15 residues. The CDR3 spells CASSRGGTLNTEAFF. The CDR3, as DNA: TGTGCCAGCAGCCGGGGGGGCACGTTGAACACTGAAGCTTTCTTT.

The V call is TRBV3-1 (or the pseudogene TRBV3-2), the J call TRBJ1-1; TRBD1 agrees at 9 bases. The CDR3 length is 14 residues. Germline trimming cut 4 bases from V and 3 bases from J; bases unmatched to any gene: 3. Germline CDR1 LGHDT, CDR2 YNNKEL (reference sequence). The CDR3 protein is CASSLRQGDTEAFF. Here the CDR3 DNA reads TGTGCCAGCAGCCTCAGACAGGGGGACACTGAAGCTTTCTTT.

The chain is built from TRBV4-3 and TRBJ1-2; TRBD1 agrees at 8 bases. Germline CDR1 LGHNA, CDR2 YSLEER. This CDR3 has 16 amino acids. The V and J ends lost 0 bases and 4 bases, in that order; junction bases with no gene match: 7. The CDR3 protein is CASSQEGTGSGYGYTF. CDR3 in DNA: TGCGCCAGCAGCCAAGAAGGGACAGGCTCTGGCTATGGCTACACCTTC.

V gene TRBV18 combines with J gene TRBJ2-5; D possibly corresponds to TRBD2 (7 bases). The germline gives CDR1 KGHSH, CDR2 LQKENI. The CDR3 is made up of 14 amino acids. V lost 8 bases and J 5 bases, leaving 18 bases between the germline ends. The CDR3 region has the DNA TGTGCCAGCGCCCGTGGCGGGGGCCTGGAGACCCAGTACTTC. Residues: CASARGGGLETQYF.

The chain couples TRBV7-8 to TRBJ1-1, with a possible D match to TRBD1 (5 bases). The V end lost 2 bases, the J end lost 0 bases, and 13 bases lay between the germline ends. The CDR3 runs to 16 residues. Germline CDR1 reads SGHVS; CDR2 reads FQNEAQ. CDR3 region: CASSLRQGRLNTEAFF. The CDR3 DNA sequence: TGTGCCAGCAGCTTAAGGCAGGGTAGATTGAACACTGAAGCTTTCTTT.

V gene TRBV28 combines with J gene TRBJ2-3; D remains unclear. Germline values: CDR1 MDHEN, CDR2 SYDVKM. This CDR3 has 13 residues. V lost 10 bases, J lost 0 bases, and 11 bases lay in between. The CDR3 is CATTIISTDTQYF. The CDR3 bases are TGTGCCACTACTATAATTAGCACAGATACGCAGTATTTT.

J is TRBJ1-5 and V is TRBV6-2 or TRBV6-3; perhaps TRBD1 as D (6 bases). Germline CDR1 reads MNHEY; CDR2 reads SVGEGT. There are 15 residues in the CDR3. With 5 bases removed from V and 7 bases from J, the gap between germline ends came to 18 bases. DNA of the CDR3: TGTGCCAGCAGTAATGCAGGGGTGGGGGGGCAGCCCCAGCATTTT. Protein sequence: CASSNAGVGGQPQHF.

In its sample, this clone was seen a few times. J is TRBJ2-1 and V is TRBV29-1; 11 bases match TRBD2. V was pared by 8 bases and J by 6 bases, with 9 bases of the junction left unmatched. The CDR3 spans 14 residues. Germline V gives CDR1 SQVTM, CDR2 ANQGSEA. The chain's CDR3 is CSTSGLAGSNEQFF. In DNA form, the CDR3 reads TGCAGCACGTCCGGACTAGCGGGTTCCAATGAGCAGTTCTTC.

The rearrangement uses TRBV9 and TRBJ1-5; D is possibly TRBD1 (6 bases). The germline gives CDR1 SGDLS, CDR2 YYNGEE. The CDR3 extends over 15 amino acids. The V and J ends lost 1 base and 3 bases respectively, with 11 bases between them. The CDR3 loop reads CASSVSTGSNQPQHF. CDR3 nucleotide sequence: TGTGCCAGCAGCGTATCGACAGGTTCCAATCAGCCCCAGCATTTT.

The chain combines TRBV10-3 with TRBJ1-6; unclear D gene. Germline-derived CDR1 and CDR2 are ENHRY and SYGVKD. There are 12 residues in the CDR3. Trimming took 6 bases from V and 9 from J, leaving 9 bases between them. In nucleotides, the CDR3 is TGTGCCATCAGGGTACCCGGTTCACCCCTCCACTTT. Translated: CAIRVPGSPLHF.

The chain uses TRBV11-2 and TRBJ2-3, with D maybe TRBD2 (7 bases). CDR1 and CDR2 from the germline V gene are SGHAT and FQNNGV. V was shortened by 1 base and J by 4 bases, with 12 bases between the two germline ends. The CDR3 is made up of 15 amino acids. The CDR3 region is CASSLGGGGPDTQYF. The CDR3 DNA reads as TGTGCCAGCAGCTTAGGTGGCGGGGGCCCAGATACGCAGTATTTT.

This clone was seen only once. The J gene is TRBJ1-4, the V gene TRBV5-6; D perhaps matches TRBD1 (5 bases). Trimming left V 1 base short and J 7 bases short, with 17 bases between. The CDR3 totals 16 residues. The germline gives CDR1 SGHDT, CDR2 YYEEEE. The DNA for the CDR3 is TGTGCCAGCAGCTTGATCCCCCCGGGGGTTGTTGAAAAACTGTTTTTT. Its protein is CASSLIPPGVVEKLFF.

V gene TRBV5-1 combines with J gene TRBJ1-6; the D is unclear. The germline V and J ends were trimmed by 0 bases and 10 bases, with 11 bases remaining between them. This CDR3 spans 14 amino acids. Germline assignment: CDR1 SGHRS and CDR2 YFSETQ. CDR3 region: CASSLVEGQSPLHF. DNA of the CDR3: TGCGCCAGCAGCTTGGTGGAGGGTCAGTCACCCCTCCACTTT. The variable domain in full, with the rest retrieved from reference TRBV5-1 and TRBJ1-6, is KAGVTQTPRYLIKTRGQQVTLSCSPISGHRSVSWYQQTPGQGLQFLFEYFSETQRNKGNFPGRFSGRQFSNSRSEMNVSTLELGDSALYLCASSLVEGQSPLHFGNGTRLTVT.

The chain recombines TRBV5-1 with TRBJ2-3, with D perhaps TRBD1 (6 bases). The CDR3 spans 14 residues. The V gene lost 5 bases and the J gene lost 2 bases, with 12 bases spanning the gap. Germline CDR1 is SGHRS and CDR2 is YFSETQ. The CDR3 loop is CASSRDKPTDTQYF. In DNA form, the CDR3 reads TGCGCCAGCAGTCGGGACAAACCCACAGATACGCAGTATTTT. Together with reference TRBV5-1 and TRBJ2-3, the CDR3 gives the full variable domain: KAGVTQTPRYLIKTRGQQVTLSCSPISGHRSVSWYQQTPGQGLQFLFEYFSETQRNKGNFPGRFSGRQFSNSRSEMNVSTLELGDSALYLCASSRDKPTDTQYFGPGTRLTVL.

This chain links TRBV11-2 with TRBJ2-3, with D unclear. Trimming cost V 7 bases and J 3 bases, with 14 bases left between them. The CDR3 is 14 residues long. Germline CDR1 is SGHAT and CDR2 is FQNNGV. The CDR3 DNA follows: TGTGCCAGCACTCATCTTAGCTATACAGATACGCAGTATTTT. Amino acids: CASTHLSYTDTQYF.